This TCR beta chain was recorded in a study of T cell repertoires in cytomegalovirus infection. CDR1 MNHEY and CDR2 SVGEGT come from the germline V gene. Deletions cut 7 bases from V and 8 bases from J, with 12 bases between. This CDR3 contains 12 residues. TCRdb called the reads again in MiXCR, with one record for every CDR3 protein. The sample lists 480,000 or so distinct CDR3 sequences; 11% were seen once. This clonotype was observed a few times. This receptor was taken from a human donor in good health (CMV status not recorded). Some clones in this sample may be carry-over from other donors' samples. Sequenced material: PBMCs. The chain joins TRBV6-2 or TRBV6-3 to TRBJ1-5; the D gene is possibly TRBD1 (6 bases). The CDR3 region has the DNA TGTGCCAGCAATCAGGGGTGGGAGCCCCAGCATTTT. Its translation is CASNQGWEPQHF.